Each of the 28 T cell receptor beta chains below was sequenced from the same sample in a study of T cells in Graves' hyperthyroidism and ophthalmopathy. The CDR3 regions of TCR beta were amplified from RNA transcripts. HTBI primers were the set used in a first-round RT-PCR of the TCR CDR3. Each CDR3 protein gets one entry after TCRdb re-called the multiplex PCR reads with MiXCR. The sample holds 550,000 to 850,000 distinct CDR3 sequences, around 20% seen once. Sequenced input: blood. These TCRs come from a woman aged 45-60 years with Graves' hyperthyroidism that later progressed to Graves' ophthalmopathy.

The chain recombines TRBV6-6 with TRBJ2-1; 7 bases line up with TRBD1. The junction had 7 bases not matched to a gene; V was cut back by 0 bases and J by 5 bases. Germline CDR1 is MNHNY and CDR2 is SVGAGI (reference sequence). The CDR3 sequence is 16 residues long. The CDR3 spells CASSYSILGTDNEQFF. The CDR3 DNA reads TGTGCCAGCAGTTACTCGATTCTTGGGACAGACAATGAGCAGTTCTTC.

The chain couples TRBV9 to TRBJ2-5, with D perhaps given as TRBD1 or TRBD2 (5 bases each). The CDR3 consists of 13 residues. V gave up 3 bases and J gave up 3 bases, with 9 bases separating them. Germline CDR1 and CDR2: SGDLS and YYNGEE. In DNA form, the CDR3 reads TGTGCCAGCAGCGCCGGGGCGGAAGAGACCCAGTACTTC. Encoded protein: CASSAGAEETQYF.

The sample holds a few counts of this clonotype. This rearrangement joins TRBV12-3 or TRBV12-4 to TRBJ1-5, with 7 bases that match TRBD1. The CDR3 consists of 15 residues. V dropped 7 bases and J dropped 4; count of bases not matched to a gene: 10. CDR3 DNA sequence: TGTGCCAGCACTTCGACAGGGAGCGGAAATCAGCCCCAGCATTTT. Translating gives CASTSTGSGNQPQHF.

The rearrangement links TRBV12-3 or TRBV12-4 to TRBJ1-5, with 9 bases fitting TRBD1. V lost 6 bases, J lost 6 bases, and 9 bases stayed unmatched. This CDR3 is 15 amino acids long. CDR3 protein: CASRGQGRGGQPQHF. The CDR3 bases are TGTGCCAGCAGGGGACAGGGCCGGGGGGGTCAGCCCCAGCATTTT.

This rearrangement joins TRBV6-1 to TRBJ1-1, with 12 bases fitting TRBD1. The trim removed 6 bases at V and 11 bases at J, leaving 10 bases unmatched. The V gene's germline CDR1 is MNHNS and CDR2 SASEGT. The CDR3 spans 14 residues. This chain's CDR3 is CASSTGTGGMFAFF. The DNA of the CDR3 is TGTGCCAGCAGCACCGGGACAGGGGGCATGTTTGCTTTCTTT.

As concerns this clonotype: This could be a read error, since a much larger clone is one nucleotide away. CDR3 bases: TGCGCCAGCAGCCAAGATTGGGCCGGGGAGCTGTTTTTT. Translation gives CASSQDWAGELFF. This sequence joins TRBV4-3 and TRBJ2-2; the D is unclear. V lost 0 bases and J 6 bases, leaving 5 bases between the germline ends. CDR3 length equals 13 residues. The germline V gene has CDR1 LGHNA and CDR2 YSLEER.

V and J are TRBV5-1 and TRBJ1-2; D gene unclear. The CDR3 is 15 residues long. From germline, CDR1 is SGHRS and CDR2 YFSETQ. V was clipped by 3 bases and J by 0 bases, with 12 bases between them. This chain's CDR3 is CASSSEAAANYGYTF. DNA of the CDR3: TGCGCCAGCAGCTCGGAAGCGGCAGCTAACTATGGCTACACCTTC. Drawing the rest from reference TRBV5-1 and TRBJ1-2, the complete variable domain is KAGVTQTPRYLIKTRGQQVTLSCSPISGHRSVSWYQQTPGQGLQFLFEYFSETQRNKGNFPGRFSGRQFSNSRSEMNVSTLELGDSALYLCASSSEAAANYGYTFGSGTRLTVV.

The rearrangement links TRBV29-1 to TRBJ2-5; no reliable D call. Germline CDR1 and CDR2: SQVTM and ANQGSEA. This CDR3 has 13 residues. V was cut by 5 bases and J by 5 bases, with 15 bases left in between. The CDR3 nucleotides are TGCAGCGTTACTACAGCCCTAGGGGAGACCCAGTACTTC. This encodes CSVTTALGETQYF.

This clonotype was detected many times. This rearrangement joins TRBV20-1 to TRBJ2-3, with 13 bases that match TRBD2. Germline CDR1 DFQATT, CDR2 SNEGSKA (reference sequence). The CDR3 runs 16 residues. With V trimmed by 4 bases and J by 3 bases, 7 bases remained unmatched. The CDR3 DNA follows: TGCAGTGCTACCGCTGGACTAGCGGGGGTAACAGATACGCAGTATTTT. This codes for CSATAGLAGVTDTQYF.

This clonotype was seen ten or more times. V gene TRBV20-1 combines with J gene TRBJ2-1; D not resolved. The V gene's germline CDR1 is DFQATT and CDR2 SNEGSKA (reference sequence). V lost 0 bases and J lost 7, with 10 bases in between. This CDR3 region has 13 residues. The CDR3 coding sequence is TGCAGTGCTAGAGATGAGACTTCTAATGAGCAGTTCTTC. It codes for CSARDETSNEQFF.

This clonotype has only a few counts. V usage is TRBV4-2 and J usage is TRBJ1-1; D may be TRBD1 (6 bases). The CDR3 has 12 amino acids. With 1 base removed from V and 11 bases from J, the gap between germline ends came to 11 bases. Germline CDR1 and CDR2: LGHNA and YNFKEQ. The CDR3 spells CASSQGWGAAFF. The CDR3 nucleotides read TGTGCCAGCAGCCAAGGGTGGGGGGCTGCTTTCTTT.

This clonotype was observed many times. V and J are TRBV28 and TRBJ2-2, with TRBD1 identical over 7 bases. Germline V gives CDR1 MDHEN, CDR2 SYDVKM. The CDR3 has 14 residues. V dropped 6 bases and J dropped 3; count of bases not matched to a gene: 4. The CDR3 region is CASRTGTDTGELFF. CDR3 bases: TGTGCCAGCAGAACCGGGACAGACACCGGGGAGCTGTTTTTT.

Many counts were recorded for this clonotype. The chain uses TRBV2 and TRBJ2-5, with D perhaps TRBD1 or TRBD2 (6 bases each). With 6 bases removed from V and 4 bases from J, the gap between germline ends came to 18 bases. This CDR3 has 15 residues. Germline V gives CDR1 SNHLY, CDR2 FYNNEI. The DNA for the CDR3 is TGTGCCAGCAGGAAAGTTGGGGGGCCTGTAGAGACCCAGTACTTC. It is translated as CASRKVGGPVETQYF.

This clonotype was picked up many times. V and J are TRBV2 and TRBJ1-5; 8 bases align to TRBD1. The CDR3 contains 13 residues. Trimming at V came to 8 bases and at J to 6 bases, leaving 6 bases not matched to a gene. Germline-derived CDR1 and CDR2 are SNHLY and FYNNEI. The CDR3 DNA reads TGTGCCAGCCGGACAGGGCCGACTCAGCCCCAGCATTTT. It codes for CASRTGPTQPQHF.

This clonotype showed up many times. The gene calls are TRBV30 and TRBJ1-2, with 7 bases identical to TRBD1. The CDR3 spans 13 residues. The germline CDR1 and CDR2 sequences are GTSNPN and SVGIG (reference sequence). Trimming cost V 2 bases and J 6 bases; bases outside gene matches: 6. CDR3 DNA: TGTGCCTGGAGTTTGGAACAGGGGAATGGCTACACCTTC. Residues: CAWSLEQGNGYTF.

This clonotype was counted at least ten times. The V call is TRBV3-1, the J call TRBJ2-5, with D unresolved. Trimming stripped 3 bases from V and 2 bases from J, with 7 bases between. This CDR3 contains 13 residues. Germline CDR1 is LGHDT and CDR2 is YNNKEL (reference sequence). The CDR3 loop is CASSQSEQETQYF. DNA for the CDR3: TGTGCCAGCAGCCAGTCAGAGCAAGAGACCCAGTACTTC.

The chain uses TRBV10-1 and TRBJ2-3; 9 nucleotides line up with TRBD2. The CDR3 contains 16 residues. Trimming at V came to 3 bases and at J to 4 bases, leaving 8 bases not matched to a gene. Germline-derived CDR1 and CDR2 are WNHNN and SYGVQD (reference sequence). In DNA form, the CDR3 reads TGCGCCAGCAGTGACTCCCAGCGGGGGGCCGCAGATACGCAGTATTTT. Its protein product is CASSDSQRGAADTQYF.

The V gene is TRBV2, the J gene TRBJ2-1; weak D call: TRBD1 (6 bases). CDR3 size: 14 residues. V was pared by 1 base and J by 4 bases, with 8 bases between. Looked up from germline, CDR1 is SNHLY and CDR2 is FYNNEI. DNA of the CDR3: TGTGCCAGCAGTGAAGAAGACAGGTACAATGAGCAGTTCTTC. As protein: CASSEEDRYNEQFF.

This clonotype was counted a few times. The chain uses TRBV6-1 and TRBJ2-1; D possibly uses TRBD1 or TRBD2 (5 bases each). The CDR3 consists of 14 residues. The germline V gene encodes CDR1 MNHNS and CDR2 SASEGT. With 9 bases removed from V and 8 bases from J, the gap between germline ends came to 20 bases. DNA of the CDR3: TGTGCCAGTAATCCTCGGGGCGCGTGGGATGAGCAGTTCTTC. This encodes CASNPRGAWDEQFF.

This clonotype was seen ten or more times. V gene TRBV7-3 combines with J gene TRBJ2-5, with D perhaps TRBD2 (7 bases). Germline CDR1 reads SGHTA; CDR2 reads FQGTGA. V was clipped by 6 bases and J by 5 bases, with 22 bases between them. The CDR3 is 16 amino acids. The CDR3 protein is CASSSIMRGGRETQYF. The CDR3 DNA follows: TGTGCCAGCAGTTCCATTATGAGGGGGGGCAGGGAGACCCAGTACTTC.

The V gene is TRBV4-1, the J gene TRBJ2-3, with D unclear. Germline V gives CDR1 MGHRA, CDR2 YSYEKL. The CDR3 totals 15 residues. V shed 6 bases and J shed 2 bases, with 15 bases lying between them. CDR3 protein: CASRPLGIHTDTQYF. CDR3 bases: TGCGCCAGCAGACCCCTGGGGATCCACACAGATACGCAGTATTTT.

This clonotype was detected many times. CDR3 DNA: TGTGCCAGCATAACGTCAGGTCTCAACGAGCAGTACTTC. Its protein product is CASITSGLNEQYF. V gene TRBV2 combines with J gene TRBJ2-7, with D unresolved. Deletions cut 7 bases from V and 5 bases from J, with 15 bases between. The CDR3 consists of 13 residues. Looked up from germline, CDR1 is SNHLY and CDR2 is FYNNEI.

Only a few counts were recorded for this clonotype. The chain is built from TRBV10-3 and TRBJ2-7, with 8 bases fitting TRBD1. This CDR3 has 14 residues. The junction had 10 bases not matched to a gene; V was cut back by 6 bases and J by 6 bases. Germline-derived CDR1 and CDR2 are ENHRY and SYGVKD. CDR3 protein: CAIRPQGAVGEQYF. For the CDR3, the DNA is TGTGCCATCAGACCCCAGGGGGCGGTCGGCGAGCAGTACTTC.

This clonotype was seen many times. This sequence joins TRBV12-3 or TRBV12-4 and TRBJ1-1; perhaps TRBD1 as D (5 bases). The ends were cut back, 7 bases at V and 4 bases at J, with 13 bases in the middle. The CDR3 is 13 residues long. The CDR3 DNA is TGTGCCAGCACCCCAGGGTTCGGCACTGAAGCTTTCTTT. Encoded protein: CASTPGFGTEAFF.

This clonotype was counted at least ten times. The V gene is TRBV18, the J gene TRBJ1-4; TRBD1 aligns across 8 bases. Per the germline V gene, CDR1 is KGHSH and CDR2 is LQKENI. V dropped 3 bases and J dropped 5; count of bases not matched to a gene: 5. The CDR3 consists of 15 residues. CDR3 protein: CASSPSGQANEKLFF. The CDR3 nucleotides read TGTGCCAGCTCACCTTCGGGACAGGCAAATGAAAAACTGTTTTTT.

In nucleotides, the CDR3 is TGTGCCAGCGAGGGGGCCGGGCAGCCCCAGCATTTT. Its protein product is CASEGAGQPQHF. The chain uses TRBV12-3 or TRBV12-4 and TRBJ1-5, with TRBD1 identical over 7 bases. This CDR3 comprises 12 residues. V lost 8 bases to trimming and J lost 7 bases; unmatched junction nucleotides: 5.

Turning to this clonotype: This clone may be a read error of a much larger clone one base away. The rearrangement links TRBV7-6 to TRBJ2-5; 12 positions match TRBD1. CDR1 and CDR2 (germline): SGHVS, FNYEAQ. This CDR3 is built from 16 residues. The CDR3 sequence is CANSPGTGGGPETQYF. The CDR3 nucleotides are TGTGCCAACAGCCCGGGGACAGGGGGCGGCCCAGAGACCCAGTACTTC.

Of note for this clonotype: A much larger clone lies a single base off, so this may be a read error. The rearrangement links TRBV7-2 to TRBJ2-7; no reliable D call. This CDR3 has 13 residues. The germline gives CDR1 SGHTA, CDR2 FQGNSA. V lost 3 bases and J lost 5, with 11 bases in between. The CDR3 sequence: CASSLGILDEQYF. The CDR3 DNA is TGTGCCAGCAGCTTGGGGATCCTTGACGAGCAGTACTTC.